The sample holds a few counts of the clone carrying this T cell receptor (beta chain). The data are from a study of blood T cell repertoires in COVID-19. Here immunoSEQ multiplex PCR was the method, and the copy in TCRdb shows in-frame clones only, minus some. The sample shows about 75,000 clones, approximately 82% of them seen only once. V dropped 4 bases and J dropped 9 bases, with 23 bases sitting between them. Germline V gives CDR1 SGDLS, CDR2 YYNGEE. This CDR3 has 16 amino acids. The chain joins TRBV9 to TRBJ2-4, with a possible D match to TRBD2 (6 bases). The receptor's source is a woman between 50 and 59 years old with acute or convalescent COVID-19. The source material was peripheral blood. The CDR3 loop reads CASSSNPGGERVIQYF. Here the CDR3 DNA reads TGTGCCAGCAGCTCCAACCCCGGGGGAGAGCGCGTCATTCAGTACTTC.